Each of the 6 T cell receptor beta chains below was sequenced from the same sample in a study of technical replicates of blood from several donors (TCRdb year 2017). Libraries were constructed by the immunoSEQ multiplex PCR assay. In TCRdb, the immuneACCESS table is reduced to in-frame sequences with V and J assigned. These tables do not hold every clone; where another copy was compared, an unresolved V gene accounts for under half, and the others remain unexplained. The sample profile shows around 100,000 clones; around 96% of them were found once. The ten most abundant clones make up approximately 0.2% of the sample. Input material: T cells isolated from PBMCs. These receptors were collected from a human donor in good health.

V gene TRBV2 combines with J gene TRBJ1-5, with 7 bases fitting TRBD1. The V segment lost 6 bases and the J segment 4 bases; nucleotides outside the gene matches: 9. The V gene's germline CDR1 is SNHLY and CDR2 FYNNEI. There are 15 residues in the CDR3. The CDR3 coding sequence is TGTGCCAGCAGCGCATGGGGACAGATGAATCAGCCCCAGCATTTT. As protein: CASSAWGQMNQPQHF.

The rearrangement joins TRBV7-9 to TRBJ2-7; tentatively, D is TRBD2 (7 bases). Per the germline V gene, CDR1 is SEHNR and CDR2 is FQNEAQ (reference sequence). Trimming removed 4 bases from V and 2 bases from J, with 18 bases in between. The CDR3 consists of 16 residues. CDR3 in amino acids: CASSSGGGSSTYEQYF. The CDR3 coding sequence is TGTGCCAGCAGCTCGGGGGGCGGGAGTTCTACCTACGAGCAGTACTTC.

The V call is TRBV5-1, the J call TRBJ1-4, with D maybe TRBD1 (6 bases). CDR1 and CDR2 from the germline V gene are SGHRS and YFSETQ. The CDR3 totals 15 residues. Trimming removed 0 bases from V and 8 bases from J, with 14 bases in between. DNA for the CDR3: TGCGCCAGCAGCTTGGCAGGGGATCCGCGCGAAAAACTGTTTTTT. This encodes CASSLAGDPREKLFF.

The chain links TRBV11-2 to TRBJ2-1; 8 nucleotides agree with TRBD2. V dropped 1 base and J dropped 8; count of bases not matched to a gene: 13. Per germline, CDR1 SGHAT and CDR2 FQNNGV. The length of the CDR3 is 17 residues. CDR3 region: CASSLGSSGSRSDEQFF. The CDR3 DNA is TGTGCCAGCAGCTTAGGATCCAGCGGGAGTCGTTCGGATGAGCAGTTCTTC.

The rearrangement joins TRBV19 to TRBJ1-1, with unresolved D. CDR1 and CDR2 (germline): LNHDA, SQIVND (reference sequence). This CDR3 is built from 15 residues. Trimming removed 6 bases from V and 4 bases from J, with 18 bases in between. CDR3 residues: CASSLQGGPSTEAFF. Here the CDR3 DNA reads TGTGCCAGTAGCCTTCAAGGAGGACCGAGCACTGAAGCTTTCTTT.

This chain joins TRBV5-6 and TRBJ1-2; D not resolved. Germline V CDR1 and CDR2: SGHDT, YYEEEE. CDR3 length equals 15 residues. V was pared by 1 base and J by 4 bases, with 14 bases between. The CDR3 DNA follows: TGTGCCAGCAGCTTGAATGGGGAGTTGGTCTATGGCTACACCTTC. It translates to CASSLNGELVYGYTF.